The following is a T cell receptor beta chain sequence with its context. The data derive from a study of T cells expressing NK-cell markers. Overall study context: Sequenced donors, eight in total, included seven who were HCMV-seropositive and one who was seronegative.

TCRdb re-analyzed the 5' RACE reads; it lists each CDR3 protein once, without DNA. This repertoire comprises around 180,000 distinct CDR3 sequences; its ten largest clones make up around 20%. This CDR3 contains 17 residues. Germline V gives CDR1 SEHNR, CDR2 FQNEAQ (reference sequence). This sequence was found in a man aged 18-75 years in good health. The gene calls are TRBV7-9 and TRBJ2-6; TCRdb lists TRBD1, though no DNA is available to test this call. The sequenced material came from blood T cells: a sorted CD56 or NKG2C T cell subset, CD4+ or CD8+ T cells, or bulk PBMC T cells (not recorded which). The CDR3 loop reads CASDWGPADSGANVLTF.